The clone carrying this TCR beta chain was observed a few times. This entry comes from a study of cytomegalovirus exposure and HLA in healthy donors. Primers included in the PCR were 60 Vbeta and 13 Jbeta primers. The method was immunoSEQ multiplex PCR; TCRdb's version includes in-frame clones alone and lacks a portion of them. The sample yields about 140,000 clones, around 77% seen once. This CDR3 has 12 amino acids. With 6 bases removed from V and 3 bases from J, the gap between germline ends came to 8 bases. The germline V gene has CDR1 MDHEN and CDR2 SYDVKM. The sample consisted of PBMCs. The origin of this receptor is a man younger than 45 in good health and CMV-seronegative. The chain combines TRBV28 with TRBJ1-1; no clear D. CDR3 residues: CASRSVYTEAFF. DNA of the CDR3: TGTGCCAGCAGGAGCGTGTACACTGAAGCTTTCTTT.